The present entry profiles one TCR beta chain with its context. Germline V CDR1 and CDR2: SQVTM, ANQGSEA. V lost 5 bases, J lost 3 bases, and 11 bases lay in between. The CDR3 spans 13 residues. The data are from a study of control samples from healthy donors and cancer patients. Produced via immunoSEQ multiplex PCR; TCRdb's table is partial and in-frame only. The sample lists about 150,000 clones; about 93% were seen once. This rearrangement joins TRBV29-1 to TRBJ1-5; unclear D gene. Material: blood. The TCR sequence derives from a man aged 50-59 years in good health. CDR3 nucleotides: TGCAGCGTTACCTCAGGATTCAATCAGCCCCAGCATTTT. Encoded protein: CSVTSGFNQPQHF.